Listed below are T cell receptor beta chains from one sample, sequenced in a study of blood T cell repertoires in COVID-19. TCRdb keeps only in-frame clones here, not all; method: immunoSEQ multiplex PCR. The sample has some 450,000 clones; about 91% are singletons. Input material: peripheral blood. These TCRs come from a woman aged 50 to 65 with COVID-19, enrolled during active disease. CDR3s leave out the opening cysteine and the closing phenylalanine or tryptophan. The listing skips clone size in some rows; elsewhere it reads once, few, many or a size class.

clone_size: NA; v_call: TRBV19; j_call: TRBJ1-1; cdr3_aa: ASSIRTGEAF
clone_size: NA; v_call: TRBV3-1/TRBV3-2; j_call: TRBJ1-1; cdr3_aa: ASSQWKGGSTEAF
clone_size: few; v_call: TRBV4-2; j_call: TRBJ2-3; cdr3_aa: ASSQLTGPPTDTQY
clone_size: NA; v_call: TRBV29-1; j_call: TRBJ1-2; cdr3_aa: SVEDGQGLAGYT
clone_size: NA; v_call: TRBV5-8; j_call: TRBJ1-2; cdr3_aa: ASSPGTEHPNYGYT
clone_size: NA; v_call: TRBV14; j_call: TRBJ2-7; cdr3_aa: ASSRAGEQY
clone_size: once; v_call: TRBV18; j_call: TRBJ2-7; cdr3_aa: ASSPDRSSYEQY
clone_size: NA; v_call: TRBV7-9; j_call: TRBJ2-1; cdr3_aa: ASSLLPGTPDYNEQF
clone_size: once; v_call: TRBV5-6; j_call: TRBJ1-5; cdr3_aa: ASSLSPTQAQPQH
clone_size: NA; v_call: TRBV2; j_call: TRBJ1-5; cdr3_aa: ARGTAGNQPQH
clone_size: NA; v_call: TRBV9; j_call: TRBJ2-2; cdr3_aa: ASSVSGSNTGELF
clone_size: NA; v_call: TRBV11-2; j_call: TRBJ1-1; cdr3_aa: ASSFAGNTEAF
clone_size: NA; v_call: TRBV2; j_call: TRBJ1-4; cdr3_aa: ASSELTGAGEKLF
clone_size: once; v_call: TRBV9; j_call: TRBJ2-5; cdr3_aa: ASSVAGGAETQY
clone_size: NA; v_call: TRBV7-9; j_call: TRBJ2-5; cdr3_aa: ASSSGGNQETQY
clone_size: NA; v_call: TRBV6-1; j_call: TRBJ1-2; cdr3_aa: ASSEVGTGNGYT
clone_size: NA; v_call: TRBV6-1; j_call: TRBJ1-2; cdr3_aa: ASSENLAVYYGYT
clone_size: few; v_call: TRBV30; j_call: TRBJ2-3; cdr3_aa: AWRSTSGGGAQY
clone_size: once; v_call: TRBV4-2; j_call: TRBJ2-3; cdr3_aa: ASSQRTSGGGDTQY
clone_size: NA; v_call: TRBV9; j_call: TRBJ1-5; cdr3_aa: ASSGQGVSNQPQH
clone_size: NA; v_call: TRBV12-3/TRBV12-4; j_call: TRBJ2-7; cdr3_aa: ASSRNRGYEQY
clone_size: NA; v_call: TRBV6-5; j_call: TRBJ2-3; cdr3_aa: ASSRQVDTDTQY
clone_size: NA; v_call: TRBV9; j_call: TRBJ1-5; cdr3_aa: ASSVDPGTRPQH
clone_size: NA; v_call: TRBV28; j_call: TRBJ2-5; cdr3_aa: ASNLLRTGARQETQY
clone_size: NA; v_call: TRBV6-5; j_call: TRBJ1-2; cdr3_aa: ASRQTGNYGYT
clone_size: NA; v_call: TRBV3-1/TRBV3-2; j_call: TRBJ2-7; cdr3_aa: ASSQRDTYEQY
clone_size: NA; v_call: TRBV6-5; j_call: TRBJ1-2; cdr3_aa: ASNGQGQIYGYT
clone_size: NA; v_call: TRBV7-3; j_call: TRBJ2-3; cdr3_aa: ASSLSGGLSTDTQY
clone_size: NA; v_call: TRBV9; j_call: TRBJ2-7; cdr3_aa: ASSVGSTYEQY
clone_size: NA; v_call: TRBV10-2; j_call: TRBJ1-1; cdr3_aa: ASSDQESEAF
clone_size: NA; v_call: TRBV6-5; j_call: TRBJ1-3; cdr3_aa: ASKPGQGNTIY
clone_size: NA; v_call: TRBV19; j_call: TRBJ1-1; cdr3_aa: ASSPRDRGSAEAF
clone_size: NA; v_call: TRBV12-3/TRBV12-4; j_call: TRBJ1-2; cdr3_aa: ASSLTQAYGYT
clone_size: NA; v_call: TRBV5-1; j_call: TRBJ2-3; cdr3_aa: ASSSSGTDTQY
clone_size: few; v_call: TRBV5-4; j_call: TRBJ2-3; cdr3_aa: ASSLKGQGGTDTQY
clone_size: NA; v_call: TRBV7-9; j_call: TRBJ1-2; cdr3_aa: ASSSPGDYGYT
clone_size: NA; v_call: TRBV7-4; j_call: TRBJ2-3; cdr3_aa: ASSLIAGPTDTQY
clone_size: NA; v_call: TRBV28; j_call: TRBJ1-1; cdr3_aa: ASMRGGSTEAF
clone_size: NA; v_call: TRBV27; j_call: TRBJ1-3; cdr3_aa: ASSPRVGNTIY
clone_size: NA; v_call: TRBV5-1; j_call: TRBJ1-1; cdr3_aa: ASSSGQSNTEAF
clone_size: NA; v_call: TRBV3-1/TRBV3-2; j_call: TRBJ1-4; cdr3_aa: ASSQSQGYGSEKLF
clone_size: once; v_call: TRBV24-1; j_call: TRBJ2-3; cdr3_aa: ATGGTGWTTDTQY
clone_size: NA; v_call: TRBV5-1; j_call: TRBJ2-3; cdr3_aa: ASSLGLAGGYSTDTQY
clone_size: NA; v_call: TRBV6-5; j_call: TRBJ1-1; cdr3_aa: ASRRTGRYTEAF
clone_size: NA; v_call: TRBV6-1; j_call: TRBJ1-2; cdr3_aa: ASSEAIYLDYGYT
clone_size: NA; v_call: TRBV19; j_call: TRBJ2-3; cdr3_aa: ASSMGLSYTDTQY
clone_size: NA; v_call: TRBV10-2; j_call: TRBJ1-2; cdr3_aa: ASSESGGYT
clone_size: NA; v_call: TRBV6-5; j_call: TRBJ1-1; cdr3_aa: ASRPNRVDTEAF
clone_size: NA; v_call: TRBV24-1; j_call: TRBJ1-1; cdr3_aa: AVGQGYTEAF
clone_size: once; v_call: TRBV10-3; j_call: TRBJ1-5; cdr3_aa: AISSTGNDNQPQH
clone_size: once; v_call: TRBV18; j_call: TRBJ1-3; cdr3_aa: ASTNRVPGNTIY
clone_size: NA; v_call: TRBV5-4; j_call: TRBJ1-3; cdr3_aa: ASSFQEGPPGNTIY
clone_size: NA; v_call: TRBV24-1; j_call: TRBJ2-1; cdr3_aa: ATSDATGGSYNEQF